This TCR beta chain was observed in a study of blood T cells in healthy people across ages. In germline, CDR1 is SGHRS, CDR2 YFSETQ. The CDR3 is 15 amino acids. Trimming at V came to 2 bases and at J to 5 bases, leaving 6 bases not matched to a gene. Whole-study findings and limits: TCR beta diversity, measured per million T cells, fell in a roughly linear way with age.

This clonotype was counted ten times or more. Its antigen remains unidentified. Primed by a sample-barcoded 5' primer and a J-beta primer mix, a second PCR proceeded for about 6 to 11 cycles. TCRdb re-analysed the 5' RACE reads in MiXCR, keeping a single row per CDR3 protein. The sample shows some 890,000 distinct CDR3 sequences, approximately 32% of them seen only once. The same data also went into a second study, on T cells of mothers and their children.

The source is a woman aged 40-49 years in good health. Sequencing used blood. The gene calls are TRBV5-1 and TRBJ2-1; 8 bases are shared with TRBD1. The CDR3 here is CASSLMGTGNNEQFF. CDR3 nucleotides: TGCGCCAGCAGCTTAATGGGGACAGGTAACAATGAGCAGTTCTTC.